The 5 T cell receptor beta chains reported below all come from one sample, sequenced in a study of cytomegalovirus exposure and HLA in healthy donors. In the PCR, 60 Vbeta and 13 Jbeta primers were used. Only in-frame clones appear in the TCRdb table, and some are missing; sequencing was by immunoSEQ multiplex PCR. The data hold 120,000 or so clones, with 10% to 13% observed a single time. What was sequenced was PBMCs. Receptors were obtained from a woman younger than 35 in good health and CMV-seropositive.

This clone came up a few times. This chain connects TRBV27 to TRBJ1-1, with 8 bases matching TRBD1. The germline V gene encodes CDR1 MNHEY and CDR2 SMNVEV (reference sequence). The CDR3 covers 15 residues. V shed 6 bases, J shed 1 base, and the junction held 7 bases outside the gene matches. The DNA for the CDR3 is TGTGCCAGCAGGTCGGACAGGGCATCGAACACTGAAGCTTTCTTT. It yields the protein CASRSDRASNTEAFF.

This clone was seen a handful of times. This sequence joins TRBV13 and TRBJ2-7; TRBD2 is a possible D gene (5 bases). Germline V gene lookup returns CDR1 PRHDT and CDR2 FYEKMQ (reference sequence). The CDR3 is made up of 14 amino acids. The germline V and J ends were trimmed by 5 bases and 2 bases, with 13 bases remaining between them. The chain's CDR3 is CASSVGLVTYEQYF. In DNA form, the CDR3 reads TGTGCCAGCAGCGTTGGACTGGTAACCTACGAGCAGTACTTC.

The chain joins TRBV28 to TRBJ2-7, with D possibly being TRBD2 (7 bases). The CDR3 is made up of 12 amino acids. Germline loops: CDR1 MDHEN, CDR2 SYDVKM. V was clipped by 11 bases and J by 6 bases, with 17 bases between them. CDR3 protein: CAAGEGGGEQYF. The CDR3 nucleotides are TGTGCCGCAGGGGAGGGGGGCGGCGAGCAGTACTTC.

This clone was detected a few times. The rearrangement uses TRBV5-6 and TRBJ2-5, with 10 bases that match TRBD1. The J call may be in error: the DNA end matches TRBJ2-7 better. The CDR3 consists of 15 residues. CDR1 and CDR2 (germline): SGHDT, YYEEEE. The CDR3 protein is CASSLAGTGEYEQYF. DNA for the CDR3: TGTGCCAGCAGCTTGGCCGGGACAGGGGAGTACGAGCAGTACTTC.

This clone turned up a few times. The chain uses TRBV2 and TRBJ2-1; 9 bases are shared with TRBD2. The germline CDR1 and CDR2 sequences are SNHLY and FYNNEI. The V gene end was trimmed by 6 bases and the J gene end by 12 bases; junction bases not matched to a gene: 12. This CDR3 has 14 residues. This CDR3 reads CASRISGAGGRQFF. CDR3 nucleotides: TGTGCCAGCAGAATTTCGGGCGCGGGAGGGAGGCAGTTCTTC.